A single sample gave rise to the 26 T cell receptor beta chains below, sequenced in a study of blood T cell repertoires in COVID-19. This table comes from immunoSEQ multiplex PCR, and its TCRdb copy is limited to in-frame clones, with some not included. The sample contains 180,000 or so clones, about nine tenths of which appear only once. The specimen sequenced was peripheral blood. The receptor source for this set is a man between 18 and 29 years old with active or convalescent COVID-19.

The chain combines TRBV4-2 with TRBJ1-4, with D possibly matching TRBD1 (6 bases). V gave up 2 bases and J gave up 1 base, with 8 bases separating them. The CDR3 loop spans 15 amino acids. The germline V gene has CDR1 LGHNA and CDR2 YNFKEQ. The CDR3 DNA follows: TGTGCCAGCAGCCAAAAACAGGGAACTAATGAAAAACTGTTTTTT. Its translation: CASSQKQGTNEKLFF.

As DNA, the CDR3 is TGTGCCAGCTTGCCAGTCAGGGTAAACTATGGCTACACCTTC. This codes for CASLPVRVNYGYTF. This chain uses TRBV11-3 with TRBJ1-2; D may be TRBD1 (5 bases). Trimming left V 8 bases short and J 2 bases short, with 15 bases between. CDR1 is SGHNT, CDR2 YENEEA, per germline. CDR3 size: 14 residues.

This clone appeared a few times. The rearrangement links TRBV3-1 (or the pseudogene TRBV3-2) to TRBJ1-2, with D perhaps TRBD1 (5 bases). The ends were cut back, 4 bases at V and 5 bases at J, with 11 bases in the middle. Per germline, CDR1 LGHDT and CDR2 YNNKEL (reference sequence). This CDR3 comprises 13 residues. CDR3 in DNA: TGTGCCAGCAGCCTGGGACTGACTTATGGCTACACCTTC. Its protein is CASSLGLTYGYTF.

This clone was detected once. This rearrangement joins TRBV5-4 to TRBJ2-5; 7 nucleotides agree with TRBD2. Unmatched junction bases numbered 3, after V lost 0 bases and J lost 4 bases. Germline values: CDR1 SGHNT, CDR2 YYREEE (reference sequence). The CDR3 has 14 amino acids. CDR3 amino acids: CASSLAGGGETQYF. The CDR3 DNA reads as TGTGCCAGCAGCTTGGCGGGGGGTGGAGAGACCCAGTACTTC.

The chain employs TRBV7-2 and TRBJ2-3, with 9 nucleotides matching TRBD2. The V segment lost 4 bases and the J segment 2 bases; nucleotides outside the gene matches: 7. Germline V lookup: CDR1 SGHTA, CDR2 FQGNSA. This CDR3 region has 16 residues. The DNA for the CDR3 is TGTGCCAGCAGCTCCCGAGCGGGGGGAAACACAGATACGCAGTATTTT. Translation gives CASSSRAGGNTDTQYF.

The chain joins TRBV6-1 to TRBJ2-7; tentatively, D is TRBD1 (5 bases). V was trimmed by 2 bases and J by 4 bases, leaving 21 bases between them. CDR1 is MNHNS and CDR2 is SASEGT in the germline V gene. This CDR3 region has 17 residues. CDR3 bases: TGTGCCAGCAGTGAACGAATCTCAGGGTATATGGCATACGAGCAGTACTTC. As protein: CASSERISGYMAYEQYF.

The table lists this clone with a count of one. The rearrangement links TRBV7-2 to TRBJ1-2; weak D call: TRBD1 (5 bases). Germline CDR1 and CDR2: SGHTA and FQGNSA. V gave up 2 bases and J gave up 4 bases, with 11 bases separating them. The length of the CDR3 is 14 residues. The CDR3 is CASSLTAGGYGYTF. Written as DNA, the CDR3 is TGTGCCAGCAGCTTAACCGCGGGGGGCTATGGCTACACCTTC.

V usage is TRBV11-2 and J usage is TRBJ1-1; maybe TRBD1 (6 bases). The CDR3 is 11 amino acids. Trimming shortened V by 5 bases and J by 7 bases, and 8 bases separated the two germline ends. CDR1 and CDR2 (germline): SGHAT, FQNNGV. CDR3 residues: CASSQQGEAFF. As DNA, the CDR3 is TGTGCCAGCAGCCAACAGGGTGAAGCTTTCTTT.

The rearrangement joins TRBV29-1 to TRBJ1-1, with unresolved D. The CDR3 runs to 15 residues. V was clipped by 4 bases and J by 4 bases, with 19 bases between them. Looked up from germline, CDR1 is SQVTM and CDR2 is ANQGSEA. CDR3 amino acids: CSVVFFSVSFTEAFF. Here the CDR3 DNA reads TGCAGCGTTGTTTTTTTTTCTGTTTCTTTCACTGAAGCTTTCTTT.

The chain combines TRBV5-4 with TRBJ1-1; 8 nucleotides agree with TRBD1. Trimming cost V 3 bases and J 5 bases; bases outside gene matches: 6. Germline V CDR1 and CDR2: SGHNT, YYREEE (reference sequence). This CDR3 comprises 14 residues. The DNA of the CDR3 is TGTGCCAGCAGCTCCGGACAGGGTGGGACTGAAGCTTTCTTT. Residues: CASSSGQGGTEAFF.

This clone was counted a single time. V is TRBV6-6 and J is TRBJ1-1; TRBD1 matches 7 bases. The V and J ends lost 9 bases and 0 bases, in that order; junction bases with no gene match: 7. CDR1 and CDR2 (germline): MNHNY, SVGAGI (reference sequence). The CDR3 is 14 amino acids. As DNA, the CDR3 is TGTGCCAGTCTTCGGGACAGCTTGAACACTGAAGCTTTCTTT. As protein: CASLRDSLNTEAFF.

The rearrangement links TRBV21-1 to TRBJ1-2. TRBV21-1 is a pseudogene locus. The CDR3 consists of 10 residues. The DNA of the CDR3 is TGTGCCAGCAAAGCGGGGGGCTACACCTTC. Amino acids: CASKAGGYTF.

The V call is TRBV29-1, the J call TRBJ1-2; tentatively, D is TRBD1 (6 bases). This CDR3 has 13 residues. CDR1 is SQVTM and CDR2 is ANQGSEA in the germline V gene. In DNA form, the CDR3 reads TGCTGCGGGGGGGGCAACTCCAACTATGGCTACACCTTC. Its protein is CCGGGNSNYGYTF. Full variable domain (missing parts from reference TRBV29-1 and TRBJ1-2): SAVISQKPSRDICQRGTSLTIQCQVDSQVTMMFWYRQQPGQSLTLIATANQGSEATYESGFVIDKFPISRPNLTFSTLTVSNMSPEDSSIYLCCGGGNSNYGYTFGSGTRLTVV.

The CDR3: CASSFREDRAGEKLFF. The DNA for the CDR3 is TGTGCCAGCAGCTTTAGGGAGGACAGGGCCGGTGAAAAACTGTTTTTT. The chain links TRBV7-8 to TRBJ1-4; 8 bases agree with TRBD1. This CDR3 comprises 16 residues. The germline CDR1 and CDR2 sequences are SGHVS and FQNEAQ. Trimming took 3 bases from V and 7 from J; bases not matched to a gene: 10.

The chain employs TRBV24-1 and TRBJ1-1; D not resolved. Germline CDR1 KGHDR, CDR2 SFDVKD. The CDR3 consists of 13 residues. Trimming removed 4 bases at V and 3 bases at J, with 8 bases between. In DNA form, the CDR3 reads TGTGCCACCAGTGACAGGTCGTACACTGAAGCTTTCTTT. Translated, it gives CATSDRSYTEAFF.

The genes are TRBV21-1 and TRBJ2-3; the table's D call, TRBD1, was not checked against the DNA. TRBV21-1 is described as a pseudogene. This CDR3 comprises 15 residues. The CDR3, as DNA: TGTGCCAGCAGACGACAGGGGGCTCGCACAGATACGCAGTATTTT. This gives the protein CASRRQGARTDTQYF.

The genes are TRBV6-5 and TRBJ1-3; D unclear. V lost 7 bases and J 0 bases, leaving 13 bases between the germline ends. Germline V lookup: CDR1 MNHEY, CDR2 SVGAGI. This CDR3 has 15 amino acids. This CDR3 reads CASTIARYSGNTIYF. In nucleotides, the CDR3 is TGTGCCAGCACAATTGCCCGCTACTCTGGAAACACCATATATTTT.

This chain connects TRBV12-3 or TRBV12-4 to TRBJ1-6; unclear D gene. There are 13 residues in the CDR3. The V end lost 3 bases, the J end lost 6 bases, and 6 bases lay between the germline ends. The CDR3 reads CASSFSGNSPLHF. The CDR3 nucleotides are TGTGCCAGCAGTTTCTCCGGTAATTCACCCCTCCACTTT.

The CDR3 sequence: CASSGSVPSQPQHF. DNA for the CDR3: TGTGCCAGCAGTGGCTCGGTTCCGTCTCAGCCCCAGCATTTT. The V call is TRBV2, the J call TRBJ1-5; D is unresolved. V was pared by 4 bases and J by 6 bases, with 13 bases between. From germline, CDR1 is SNHLY and CDR2 FYNNEI. CDR3 length: 14 residues.

This clone was seen only a few times. The chain carries TRBV11-2 and TRBJ1-1; D is uncertain. From germline, CDR1 is SGHAT and CDR2 FQNNGV. There are 16 residues in the CDR3. Trimming removed 0 bases at V and 5 bases at J, with 16 bases between. The CDR3 sequence is CASSLEFGSSRTEAFF. The CDR3 DNA is TGTGCCAGCAGCTTAGAGTTTGGTTCGTCGAGGACTGAAGCTTTCTTT.

This rearrangement joins TRBV7-8 to TRBJ2-7; a weak D match, TRBD2 (6 bases). Trimming stripped 5 bases from V and 3 bases from J, with 11 bases between. Looked up from germline, CDR1 is SGHVS and CDR2 is FQNEAQ. The CDR3 consists of 13 residues. The CDR3 region is CASSPGLDYEQYF. CDR3 sequence (DNA): TGTGCCAGCAGCCCGGGACTCGACTACGAGCAGTACTTC.

This chain connects TRBV7-9 to TRBJ2-7, with TRBD1 identical over 7 bases. CDR3 length: 15 residues. Germline CDR1 reads SEHNR; CDR2 reads FQNEAQ (reference sequence). J gave up 3 bases and V 2 bases, and 7 bases lay outside the gene matches. The chain's CDR3 is CASSLPNRGNYEQYF. DNA for the CDR3: TGTGCCAGCAGCTTACCGAACAGGGGAAACTACGAGCAGTACTTC.

This clone was detected only once. This chain connects TRBV3-1 (or the pseudogene TRBV3-2) to TRBJ1-1; D remains ambiguous. The ends were cut back, 4 bases at V and 2 bases at J, with 8 bases in the middle. Germline V gene lookup returns CDR1 LGHDT and CDR2 YNNKEL (reference sequence). The CDR3 has 13 amino acids. CDR3 in amino acids: CASSPGHNTEAFF. In DNA, the CDR3 is TGTGCCAGCAGCCCAGGTCATAACACTGAAGCTTTCTTT.

The chain is built from TRBV11-2 and TRBJ1-3; 7 bases agree with TRBD1. From germline, CDR1 is SGHAT and CDR2 FQNNGV. Trimming took 0 bases from V and 2 from J; bases not matched to a gene: 1. CDR3 length equals 15 residues. Written as DNA, the CDR3 is TGTGCCAGCAGCTTAGAAGGGGGCCCTGGAAACACCATATATTTT. Its translation: CASSLEGGPGNTIYF.

This clone was detected once. V usage is TRBV5-4 and J usage is TRBJ2-7, with TRBD2 identical over 9 bases. Germline V gene data show CDR1 as SGHNT and CDR2 as YYREEE (reference sequence). CDR3 length: 14 amino acids. J lost 5 bases, V lost 0 bases, and 3 bases had no gene match. The CDR3 bases are TGTGCCAGCAGCTTGGGCGGGAGGGCCGACGAGCAGTACTTC. Protein sequence: CASSLGGRADEQYF. Variable domain in full (rest from reference TRBV5-4 and TRBJ2-7): ETGVTQSPTHLIKTRGQQVTLRCSSQSGHNTVSWYQQALGQGPQFIFQYYREEENGRGNFPPRFSGLQFPNYSSELNVNALELDDSALYLCASSLGGRADEQYFGPGTRLTVT.

Notes on this clone: The same CDR3 can be traced to other DNA sequences in this sample. The rearrangement joins TRBV5-4 to TRBJ1-5, with 9 positions matching TRBD1. CDR3 length: 15 amino acids. Unmatched junction bases numbered 5, after V lost 0 bases and J lost 7 bases. From germline, CDR1 is SGHNT and CDR2 YYREEE (reference sequence). Here the CDR3 DNA reads TGTGCCAGCAGCTTGGGGACAGGGGTAGGGCAGCCCCAGCATTTT. This codes for CASSLGTGVGQPQHF.